A single sample is the source of the 10 T cell receptor beta chains below, sequenced in a study of chemoradiotherapy in HPV16-positive cancers. Method: immunoSEQ multiplex PCR; TCRdb's copy keeps in-frame clones and lacks some. Of about 22,000 clones in the sample, about 87% are singletons; the top ten hold less than 6%. The material was blood, obtained from a patient who underwent chemoradiotherapy. These receptors were collected from a human donor with HPV-associated anogenital cancer.

This rearrangement joins TRBV18 to TRBJ1-1; unclear D gene. Germline CDR1 reads KGHSH; CDR2 reads LQKENI. The CDR3 has 13 residues. V dropped 5 bases and J dropped 0 bases, with 7 bases sitting between them. Here the CDR3 reads CASSRTLNTEAFF. CDR3 in DNA: TGTGCCAGCTCAAGGACCTTGAACACTGAAGCTTTCTTT. The whole variable domain, filled in from reference TRBV18 and TRBJ1-1, reads NAGVMQNPRHLVRRRGQEARLRCSPMKGHSHVYWYRQLPEEGLKFMVYLQKENIIDESGMPKERFSAEFPKEGPSILRIQQVVRGDSAAYFCASSRTLNTEAFFGQGTRLTVV.

The J gene is TRBJ1-5, the V gene TRBV10-3, with D uncertain. Germline loops: CDR1 ENHRY, CDR2 SYGVKD. The CDR3 loop spans 12 amino acids. Between the trimmed V and J ends, which lost 6 bases and 4 bases, there was a span of 7 bases. The CDR3 sequence is CAISASNQPQHF. The CDR3 DNA sequence: TGTGCCATCAGCGCCTCTAATCAGCCCCAGCATTTT.

The J gene is TRBJ2-2, the V gene TRBV5-1, with a tentative D call TRBD1 (5 bases). CDR1 and CDR2 from the germline V gene are SGHRS and YFSETQ. The V end lost 2 bases, the J end lost 0 bases, and 11 bases lay between the germline ends. The CDR3 is 16 residues long. DNA for the CDR3: TGCGCCAGCAGCTTAGAACAGGTCGCGAACACCGGGGAGCTGTTTTTT. This encodes CASSLEQVANTGELFF.

The chain employs TRBV10-3 and TRBJ1-2; 7 bases map to TRBD1. The germline V gene encodes CDR1 ENHRY and CDR2 SYGVKD. With V trimmed by 6 bases and J by 1 base, 2 bases remained unmatched. This CDR3 region has 13 residues. CDR3 nucleotide sequence: TGTGCCATCAGGGGGACAGATAACTATGGCTACACCTTC. Translating it yields CAIRGTDNYGYTF.

This clone appeared a few times. The chain recombines TRBV7-9 with TRBJ2-2; 7 nucleotides align to TRBD2. The CDR3 totals 15 residues. Germline CDR1 reads SEHNR; CDR2 reads FQNEAQ (reference sequence). With 2 bases clipped from V and 3 bases from J, the junction kept 3 bases outside the gene matches. CDR3 DNA: TGTGCCAGCAGCTTAAAGCGGGGAGACACCGGGGAGCTGTTTTTT. Its protein is CASSLKRGDTGELFF.

The V gene is TRBV15, the J gene TRBJ2-5, with D tentatively TRBD1 (6 bases). CDR1 is LNHNV, CDR2 YYDKDF, per germline (reference sequence). V shed 5 bases and J shed 4 bases, with 17 bases lying between them. There are 15 residues in the CDR3. The CDR3 sequence: CATSPADRTLETQYF. CDR3 DNA: TGTGCCACCAGCCCCGCCGACAGGACGTTAGAGACCCAGTACTTC.

The chain joins TRBV9 to TRBJ2-5; D is possibly TRBD1 or TRBD2 (5 bases each). The CDR3 has 14 amino acids. Trimming shortened V by 3 bases and J by 3 bases, and 12 bases separated the two germline ends. Germline-derived CDR1 and CDR2 are SGDLS and YYNGEE. The chain's CDR3 is CASSAGTLEETQYF. The CDR3 DNA follows: TGTGCCAGCAGCGCCGGGACCCTGGAAGAGACCCAGTACTTC. Full variable domain (outside the CDR3, taken from reference TRBV9 and TRBJ2-5): DSGVTQTPKHLITATGQRVTLRCSPRSGDLSVYWYQQSLDQGLQFLIQYYNGEERAKGNILERFSAQQFPDLHSELNLSSLELGDSALYFCASSAGTLEETQYFGPGTRLLVL.

The chain uses TRBV6-1 and TRBJ2-3; 9 bases fit TRBD1. Germline V gene data show CDR1 as MNHNS and CDR2 as SASEGT. With 2 bases clipped from V and 4 bases from J, the junction kept 1 base outside the gene matches. The CDR3 has 14 residues. For the CDR3, the DNA is TGTGCCAGCAGTGAAACAGGGGGCGCAGATACGCAGTATTTT. Its protein is CASSETGGADTQYF.

As DNA, the CDR3 is TGTGCCAGCAGCGTAGAGGCAGCGTTTGGGGCCAACGTCCTGACTTTC. It codes for CASSVEAAFGANVLTF. The genes are TRBV9 and TRBJ2-6; D remains ambiguous. Per the germline V gene, CDR1 is SGDLS and CDR2 is YYNGEE. The germline V and J ends were trimmed by 0 bases and 3 bases, with 10 bases remaining between them. This CDR3 is built from 16 residues.

V is TRBV27 and J is TRBJ2-1; 8 bases line up with TRBD2. With 4 bases clipped from V and 4 bases from J, the junction kept 9 bases outside the gene matches. Germline CDR1 is MNHEY and CDR2 is SMNVEV (reference sequence). CDR3 length: 16 amino acids. The CDR3 DNA sequence: TGTGCCAGCAGTTCTGCGGGGGGCCAGTATTACAATGAGCAGTTCTTC. Amino acids: CASSSAGGQYYNEQFF.